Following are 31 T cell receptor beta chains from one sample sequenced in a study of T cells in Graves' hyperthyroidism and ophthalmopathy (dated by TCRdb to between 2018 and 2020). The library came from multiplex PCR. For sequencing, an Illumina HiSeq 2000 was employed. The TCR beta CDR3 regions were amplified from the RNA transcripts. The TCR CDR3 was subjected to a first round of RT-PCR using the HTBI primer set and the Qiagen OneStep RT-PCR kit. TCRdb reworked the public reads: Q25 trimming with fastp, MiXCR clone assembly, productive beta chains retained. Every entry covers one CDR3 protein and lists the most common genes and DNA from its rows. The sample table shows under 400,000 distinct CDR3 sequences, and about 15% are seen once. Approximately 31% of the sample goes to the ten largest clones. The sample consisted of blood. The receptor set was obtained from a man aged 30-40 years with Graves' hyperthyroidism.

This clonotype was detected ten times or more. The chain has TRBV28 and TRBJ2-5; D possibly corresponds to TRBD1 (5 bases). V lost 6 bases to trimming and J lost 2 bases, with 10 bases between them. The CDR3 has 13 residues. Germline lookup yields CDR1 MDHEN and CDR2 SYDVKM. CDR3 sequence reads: CASRLQVQETQYF. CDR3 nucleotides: TGTGCCAGCAGGTTACAGGTACAAGAGACCCAGTACTTC.

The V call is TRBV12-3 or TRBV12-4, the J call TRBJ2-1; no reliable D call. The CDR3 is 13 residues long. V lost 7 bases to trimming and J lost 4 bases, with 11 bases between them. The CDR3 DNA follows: TGTGCCAGCACCACGAGACTGTACAATGAGCAGTTCTTC. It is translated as CASTTRLYNEQFF.

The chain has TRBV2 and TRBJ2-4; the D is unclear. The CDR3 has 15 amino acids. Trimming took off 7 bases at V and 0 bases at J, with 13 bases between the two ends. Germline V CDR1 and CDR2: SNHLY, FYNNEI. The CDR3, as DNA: TGTGCCAGCATAAGGGAATCAATAGCCAAAAACATTCAGTACTTC. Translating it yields CASIRESIAKNIQYF.

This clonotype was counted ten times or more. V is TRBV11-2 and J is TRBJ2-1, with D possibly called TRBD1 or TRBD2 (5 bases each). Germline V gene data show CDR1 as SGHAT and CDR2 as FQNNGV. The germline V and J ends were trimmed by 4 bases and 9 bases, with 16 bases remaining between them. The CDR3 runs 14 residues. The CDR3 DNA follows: TGTGCCAGCAGCTCCTCGAGTGGGGGTGTTGAGCAGTTCTTC. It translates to CASSSSSGGVEQFF. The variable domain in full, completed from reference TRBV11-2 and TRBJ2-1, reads EAGVAQSPRYKIIEKRQSVAFWCNPISGHATLYWYQQILGQGPKLLIQFQNNGVVDDSQLPKDRFSAERLKGVDSTLKIQPAKLEDSAVYLCASSSSSGGVEQFFGPGTRLTVL.

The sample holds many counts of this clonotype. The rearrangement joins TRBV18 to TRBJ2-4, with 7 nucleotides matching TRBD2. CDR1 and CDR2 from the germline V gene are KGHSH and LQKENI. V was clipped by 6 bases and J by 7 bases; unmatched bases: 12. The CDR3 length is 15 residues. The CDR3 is CASSPVSRGGNIQYF. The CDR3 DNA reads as TGTGCCAGCTCCCCTGTATCGCGGGGAGGGAACATTCAGTACTTC.

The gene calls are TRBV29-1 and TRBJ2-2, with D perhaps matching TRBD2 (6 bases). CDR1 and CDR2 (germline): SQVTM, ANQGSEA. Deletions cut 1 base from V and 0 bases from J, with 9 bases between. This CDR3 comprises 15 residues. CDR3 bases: TGCAGCGTTGAAGCGGGGAGGTCGAACACCGGGGAGCTGTTTTTT. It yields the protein CSVEAGRSNTGELFF.

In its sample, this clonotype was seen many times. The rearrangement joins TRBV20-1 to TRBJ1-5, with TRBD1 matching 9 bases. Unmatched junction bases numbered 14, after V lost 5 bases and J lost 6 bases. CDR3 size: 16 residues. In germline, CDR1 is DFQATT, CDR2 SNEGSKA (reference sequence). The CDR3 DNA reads TGCAGTGCTGAGGGACAGGGCGGAGTCGGAGGTCAGCCCCAGCATTTT. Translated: CSAEGQGGVGGQPQHF.

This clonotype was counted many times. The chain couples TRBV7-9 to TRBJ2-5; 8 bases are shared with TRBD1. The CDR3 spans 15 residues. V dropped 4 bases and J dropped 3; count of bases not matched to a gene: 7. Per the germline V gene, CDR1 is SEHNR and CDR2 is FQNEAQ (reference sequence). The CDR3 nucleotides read TGTGCCAGCAGCTCGGACAGGGAATGGGAAGAGACCCAGTACTTC. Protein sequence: CASSSDREWEETQYF.

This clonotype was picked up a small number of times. CDR3 sequence: CATSDSGGIDPYGYTF. CDR3 nucleotide sequence: TGTGCCACCAGTGATTCCGGCGGAATAGATCCATATGGCTACACCTTC. The chain carries TRBV24-1 and TRBJ1-2; no reliable D call. CDR1 is KGHDR, CDR2 SFDVKD, per germline. Trimming removed 2 bases at V and 5 bases at J, with 17 bases between. CDR3 size: 16 residues.

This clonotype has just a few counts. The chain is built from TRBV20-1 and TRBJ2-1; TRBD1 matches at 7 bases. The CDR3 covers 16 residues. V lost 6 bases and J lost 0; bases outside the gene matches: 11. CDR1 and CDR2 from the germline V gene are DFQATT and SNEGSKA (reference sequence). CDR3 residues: CSATGTALYSYNEQFF. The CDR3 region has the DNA TGCAGTGCAACCGGGACAGCCTTGTACTCCTACAATGAGCAGTTCTTC.

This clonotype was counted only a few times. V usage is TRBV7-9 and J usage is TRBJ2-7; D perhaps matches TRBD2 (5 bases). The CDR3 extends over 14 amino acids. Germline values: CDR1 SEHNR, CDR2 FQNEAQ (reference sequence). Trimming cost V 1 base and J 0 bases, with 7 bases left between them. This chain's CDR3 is CASSLVRDSYEQYF. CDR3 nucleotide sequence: TGTGCCAGCAGCTTAGTACGGGACTCCTACGAGCAGTACTTC.

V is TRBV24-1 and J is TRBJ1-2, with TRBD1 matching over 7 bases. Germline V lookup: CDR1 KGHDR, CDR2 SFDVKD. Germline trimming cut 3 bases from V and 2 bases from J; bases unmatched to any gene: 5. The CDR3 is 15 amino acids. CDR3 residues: CATSDPYRGNYGYTF. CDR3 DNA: TGTGCCACCAGTGATCCTTACAGGGGAAACTATGGCTACACCTTC.

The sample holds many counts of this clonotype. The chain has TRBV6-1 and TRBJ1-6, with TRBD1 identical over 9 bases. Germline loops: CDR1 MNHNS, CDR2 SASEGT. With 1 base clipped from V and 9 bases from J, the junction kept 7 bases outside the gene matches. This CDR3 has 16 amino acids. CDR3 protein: CASSEVPGQGGSPLHF. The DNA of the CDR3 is TGTGCCAGCAGTGAAGTACCGGGACAGGGTGGTTCACCCCTCCACTTT.

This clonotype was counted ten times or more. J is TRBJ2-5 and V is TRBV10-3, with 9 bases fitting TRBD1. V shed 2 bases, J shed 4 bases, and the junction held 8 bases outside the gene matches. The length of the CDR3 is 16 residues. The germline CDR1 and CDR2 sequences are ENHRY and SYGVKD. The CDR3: CAISEPGQGLGETQYF. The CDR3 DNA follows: TGTGCCATCAGTGAGCCCGGACAGGGGTTGGGAGAGACCCAGTACTTC.

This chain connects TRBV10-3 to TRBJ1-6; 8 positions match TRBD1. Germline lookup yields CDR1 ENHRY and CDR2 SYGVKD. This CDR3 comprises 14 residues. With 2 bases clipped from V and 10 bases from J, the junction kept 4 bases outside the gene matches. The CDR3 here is CAISEGTGGSPLHF. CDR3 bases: TGTGCCATCAGTGAGGGGACAGGAGGGTCACCCCTCCACTTT.

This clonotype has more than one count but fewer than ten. Here the CDR3 reads CASSPRLAPGELFF. CDR3 DNA: TGTGCCAGCAGTCCCCGACTAGCCCCCGGGGAGCTGTTTTTT. This sequence joins TRBV27 and TRBJ2-2; 7 bases are shared with TRBD2. V shed 5 bases and J 6 bases; nucleotides not matched to a gene: 6. Germline V CDR1 and CDR2: MNHEY, SMNVEV (reference sequence). The CDR3 runs to 14 residues.

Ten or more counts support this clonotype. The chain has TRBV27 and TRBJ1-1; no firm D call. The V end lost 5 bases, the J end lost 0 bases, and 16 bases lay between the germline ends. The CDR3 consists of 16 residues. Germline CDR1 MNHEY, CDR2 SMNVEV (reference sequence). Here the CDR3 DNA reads TGTGCCAGCAGTCCGGGGATTCACATCATGAACACTGAAGCTTTCTTT. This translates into CASSPGIHIMNTEAFF.

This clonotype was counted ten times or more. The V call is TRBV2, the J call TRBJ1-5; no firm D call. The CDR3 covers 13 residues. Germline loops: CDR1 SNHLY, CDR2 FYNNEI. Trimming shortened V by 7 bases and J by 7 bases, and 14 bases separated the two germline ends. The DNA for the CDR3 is TGTGCCAGCACTAGGGAGGTGGTACAGCCCCAGCATTTT. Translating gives CASTREVVQPQHF.

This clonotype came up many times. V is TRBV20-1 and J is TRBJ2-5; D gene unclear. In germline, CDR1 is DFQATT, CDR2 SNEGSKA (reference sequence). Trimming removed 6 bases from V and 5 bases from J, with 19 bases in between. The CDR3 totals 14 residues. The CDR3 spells CSATRLGLGETQYF. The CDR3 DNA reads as TGCAGTGCCACTCGGCTGGGCCTCGGGGAGACCCAGTACTTC.

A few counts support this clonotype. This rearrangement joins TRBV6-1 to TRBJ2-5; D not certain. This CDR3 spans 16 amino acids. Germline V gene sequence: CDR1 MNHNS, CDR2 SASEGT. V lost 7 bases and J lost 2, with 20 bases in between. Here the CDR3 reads CASTIVSTQGQETQYF. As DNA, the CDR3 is TGTGCCAGCACCATAGTGAGCACCCAAGGTCAAGAGACCCAGTACTTC.

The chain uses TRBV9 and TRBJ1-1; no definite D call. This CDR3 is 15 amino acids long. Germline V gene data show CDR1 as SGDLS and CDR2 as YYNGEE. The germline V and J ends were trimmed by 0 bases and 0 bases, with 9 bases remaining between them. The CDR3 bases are TGTGCCAGCAGCGTAGCGGGGAGCCTGAACACTGAAGCTTTCTTT. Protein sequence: CASSVAGSLNTEAFF.

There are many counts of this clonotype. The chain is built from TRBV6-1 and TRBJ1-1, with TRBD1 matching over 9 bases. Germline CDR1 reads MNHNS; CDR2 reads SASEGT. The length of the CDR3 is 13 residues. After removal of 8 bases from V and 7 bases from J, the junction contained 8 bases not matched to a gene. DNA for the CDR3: TGTGCCAGCTCCCCTACAGGGGGCATTGAAGCTTTCTTT. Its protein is CASSPTGGIEAFF.

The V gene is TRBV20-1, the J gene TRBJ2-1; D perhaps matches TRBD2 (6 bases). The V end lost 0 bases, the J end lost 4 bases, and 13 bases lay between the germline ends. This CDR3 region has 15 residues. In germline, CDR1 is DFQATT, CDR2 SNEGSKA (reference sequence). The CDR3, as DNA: TGCAGTGCTAGAGAGGGGACTTTCCAATACAATGAGCAGTTCTTC. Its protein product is CSAREGTFQYNEQFF.

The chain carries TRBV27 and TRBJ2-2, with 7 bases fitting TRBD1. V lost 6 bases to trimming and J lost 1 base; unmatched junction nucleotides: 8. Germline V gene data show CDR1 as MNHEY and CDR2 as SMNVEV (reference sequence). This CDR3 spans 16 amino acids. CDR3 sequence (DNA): TGTGCCAGCAGGGGGGACAGCACCTTGAACACCGGGGAGCTGTTTTTT. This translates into CASRGDSTLNTGELFF.

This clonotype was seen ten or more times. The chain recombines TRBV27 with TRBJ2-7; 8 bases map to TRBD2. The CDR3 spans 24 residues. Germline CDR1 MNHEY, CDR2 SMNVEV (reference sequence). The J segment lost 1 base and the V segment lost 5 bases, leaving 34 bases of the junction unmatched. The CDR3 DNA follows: TGTGCCAGCAGTGGGGGTTTTGATGAAACCGGGAGATATAGGGGCGGGAGGATTTCCTACGAGCAGTACTTC. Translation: CASSGGFDETGRYRGGRISYEQYF.

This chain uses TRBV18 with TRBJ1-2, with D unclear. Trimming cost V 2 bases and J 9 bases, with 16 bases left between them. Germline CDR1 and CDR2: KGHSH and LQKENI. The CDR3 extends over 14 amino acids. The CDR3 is CASSPVGLSVSYTF. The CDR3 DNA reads TGTGCCAGCTCACCAGTCGGCCTGTCGGTGAGCTACACCTTC.

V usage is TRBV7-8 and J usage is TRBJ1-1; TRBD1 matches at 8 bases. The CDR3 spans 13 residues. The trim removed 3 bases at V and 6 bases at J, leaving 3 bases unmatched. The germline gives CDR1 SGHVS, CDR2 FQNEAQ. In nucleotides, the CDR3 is TGTGCCAGCAGCTTGCAACAGGGGGCTGAAGCTTTCTTT. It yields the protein CASSLQQGAEAFF.

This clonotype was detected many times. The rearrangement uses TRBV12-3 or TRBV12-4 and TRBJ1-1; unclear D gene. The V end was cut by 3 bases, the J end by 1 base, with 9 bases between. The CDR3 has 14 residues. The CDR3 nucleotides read TGTGCCAGCAGTTTCTACGAGGGGAACACTGAAGCTTTCTTT. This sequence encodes CASSFYEGNTEAFF.

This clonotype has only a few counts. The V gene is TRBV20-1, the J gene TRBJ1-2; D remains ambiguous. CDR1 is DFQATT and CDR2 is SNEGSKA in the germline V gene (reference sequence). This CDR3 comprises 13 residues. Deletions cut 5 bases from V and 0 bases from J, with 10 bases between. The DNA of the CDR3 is TGCAGTGCTCGACCCACAGCTAACTATGGCTACACCTTC. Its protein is CSARPTANYGYTF.

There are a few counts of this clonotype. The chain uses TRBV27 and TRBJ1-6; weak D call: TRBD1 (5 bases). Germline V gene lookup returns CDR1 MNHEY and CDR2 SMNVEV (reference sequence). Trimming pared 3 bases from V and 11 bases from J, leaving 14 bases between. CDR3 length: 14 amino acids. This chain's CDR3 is CASSLSGTFTPLHF. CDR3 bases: TGTGCCAGCAGTTTGTCCGGGACCTTTACACCCCTCCACTTT.

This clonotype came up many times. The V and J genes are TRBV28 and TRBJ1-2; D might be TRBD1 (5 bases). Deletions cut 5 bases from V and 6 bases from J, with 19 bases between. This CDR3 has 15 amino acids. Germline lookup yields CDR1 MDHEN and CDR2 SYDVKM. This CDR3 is CASSPGGRLGHGYTF. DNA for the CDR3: TGTGCCAGCAGTCCCGGGGGACGGTTGGGACATGGCTACACCTTC.